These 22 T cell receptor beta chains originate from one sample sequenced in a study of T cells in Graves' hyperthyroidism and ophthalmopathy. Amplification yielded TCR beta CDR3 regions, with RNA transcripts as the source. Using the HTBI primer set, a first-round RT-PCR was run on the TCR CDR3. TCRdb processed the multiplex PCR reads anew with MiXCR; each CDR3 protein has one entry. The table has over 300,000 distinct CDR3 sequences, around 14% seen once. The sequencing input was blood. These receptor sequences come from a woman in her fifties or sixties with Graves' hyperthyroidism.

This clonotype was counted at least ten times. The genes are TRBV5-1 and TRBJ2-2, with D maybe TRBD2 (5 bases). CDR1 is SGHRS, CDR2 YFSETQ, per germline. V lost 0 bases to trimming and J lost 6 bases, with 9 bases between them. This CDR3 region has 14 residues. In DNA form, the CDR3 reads TGCGCCAGCAGCTTGGAGACTACCCCCGGGGAGCTGTTTTTT. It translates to CASSLETTPGELFF.

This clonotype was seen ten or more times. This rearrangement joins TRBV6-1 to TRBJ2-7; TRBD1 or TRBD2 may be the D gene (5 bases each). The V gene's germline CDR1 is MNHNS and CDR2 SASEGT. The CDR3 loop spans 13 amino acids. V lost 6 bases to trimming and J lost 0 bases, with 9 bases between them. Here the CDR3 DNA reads TGTGCCAGCAGACGGGACGGCTCCTACGAGCAGTACTTC. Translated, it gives CASRRDGSYEQYF.

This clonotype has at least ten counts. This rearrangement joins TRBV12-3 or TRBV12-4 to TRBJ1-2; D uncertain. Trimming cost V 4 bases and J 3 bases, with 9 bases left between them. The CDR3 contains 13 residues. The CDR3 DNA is TGTGCCAGCAGTTCCCAGACACACTATGGCTACACCTTC. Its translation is CASSSQTHYGYTF.

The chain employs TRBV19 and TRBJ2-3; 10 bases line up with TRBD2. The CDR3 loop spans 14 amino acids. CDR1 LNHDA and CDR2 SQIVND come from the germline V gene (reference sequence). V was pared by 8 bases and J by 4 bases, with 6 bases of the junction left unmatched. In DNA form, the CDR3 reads TGTGCCAGTTACAGCGGGAGGGAGGCAGATACGCAGTATTTT. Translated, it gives CASYSGREADTQYF.

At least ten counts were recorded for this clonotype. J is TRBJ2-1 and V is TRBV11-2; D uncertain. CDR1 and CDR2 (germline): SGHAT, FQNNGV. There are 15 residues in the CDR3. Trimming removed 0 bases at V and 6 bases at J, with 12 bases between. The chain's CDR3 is CASSLDHPRANEQFF. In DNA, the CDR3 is TGTGCCAGCAGCTTAGATCACCCCCGGGCCAATGAGCAGTTCTTC.

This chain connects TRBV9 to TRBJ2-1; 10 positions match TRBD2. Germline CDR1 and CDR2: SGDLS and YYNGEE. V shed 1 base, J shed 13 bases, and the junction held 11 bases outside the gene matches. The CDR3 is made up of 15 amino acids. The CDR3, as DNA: TGTGCCAGCAGCGTATATGGGGCTAGCGGGAGTACTCAGTTCTTC. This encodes CASSVYGASGSTQFF.

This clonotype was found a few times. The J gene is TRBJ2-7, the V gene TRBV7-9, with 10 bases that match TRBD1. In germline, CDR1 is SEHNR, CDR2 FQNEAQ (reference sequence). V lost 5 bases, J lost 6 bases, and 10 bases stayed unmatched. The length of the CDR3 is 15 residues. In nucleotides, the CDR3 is TGTGCCAGCAGCACCGAGGGCGGACAGGGGGTCGAGCAGTACTTC. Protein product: CASSTEGGQGVEQYF.

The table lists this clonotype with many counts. DNA of the CDR3: TGTGCCAGCAGCCAAGTCTTGAACGGACCCTACGAGCAGTACTTC. Amino acid sequence: CASSQVLNGPYEQYF. V usage is TRBV3-1 and J usage is TRBJ2-7; D is unresolved. The V and J ends lost 1 base and 2 bases respectively, with 12 bases between them. The CDR3 loop spans 15 amino acids. Germline V gene lookup returns CDR1 LGHDT and CDR2 YNNKEL (reference sequence).

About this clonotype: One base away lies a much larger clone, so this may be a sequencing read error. The chain's CDR3 is CVSSDGLAGNREQYF. The DNA for the CDR3 is TGTGTCAGCAGCGACGGACTAGCGGGGAATCGGGAGCAGTACTTC. V usage is TRBV7-9 and J usage is TRBJ2-7; 12 positions agree with TRBD2. The germline V gene encodes CDR1 SEHNR and CDR2 FQNEAQ (reference sequence). The CDR3 sequence is 15 residues long.

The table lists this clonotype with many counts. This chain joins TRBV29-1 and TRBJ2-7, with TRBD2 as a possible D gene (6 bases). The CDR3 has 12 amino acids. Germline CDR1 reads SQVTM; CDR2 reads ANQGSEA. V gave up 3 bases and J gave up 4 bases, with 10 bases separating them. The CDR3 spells CSVEGTRYEQYF. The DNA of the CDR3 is TGCAGCGTTGAGGGGACTCGGTACGAGCAGTACTTC.

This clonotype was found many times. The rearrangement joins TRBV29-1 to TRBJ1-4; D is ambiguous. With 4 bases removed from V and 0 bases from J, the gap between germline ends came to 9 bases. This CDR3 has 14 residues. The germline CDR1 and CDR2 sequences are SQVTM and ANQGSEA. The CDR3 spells CSVGGPTTNEKLFF. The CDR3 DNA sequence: TGCAGCGTTGGTGGCCCCACAACTAATGAAAAACTGTTTTTT. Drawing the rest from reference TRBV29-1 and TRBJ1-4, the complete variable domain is SAVISQKPSRDICQRGTSLTIQCQVDSQVTMMFWYRQQPGQSLTLIATANQGSEATYESGFVIDKFPISRPNLTFSTLTVSNMSPEDSSIYLCSVGGPTTNEKLFFGSGTQLSVL.

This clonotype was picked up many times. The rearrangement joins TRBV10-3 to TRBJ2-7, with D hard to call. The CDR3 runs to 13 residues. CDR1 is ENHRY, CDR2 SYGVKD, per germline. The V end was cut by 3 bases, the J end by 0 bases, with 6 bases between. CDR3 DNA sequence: TGTGCCATCAGTGATGCCAGCTCCTACGAGCAGTACTTC. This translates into CAISDASSYEQYF.

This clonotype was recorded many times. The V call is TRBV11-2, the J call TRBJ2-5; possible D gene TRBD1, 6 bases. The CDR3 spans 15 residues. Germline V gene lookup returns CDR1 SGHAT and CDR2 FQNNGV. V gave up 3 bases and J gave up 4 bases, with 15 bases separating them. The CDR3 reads CASSFSLGGTETQYF. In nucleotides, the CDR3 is TGTGCCAGCAGCTTTTCCTTAGGGGGAACAGAGACCCAGTACTTC.

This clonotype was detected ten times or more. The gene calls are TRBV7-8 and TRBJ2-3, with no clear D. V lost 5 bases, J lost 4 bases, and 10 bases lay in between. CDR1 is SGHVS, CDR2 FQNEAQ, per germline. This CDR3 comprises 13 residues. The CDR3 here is CASSTDRPDTQYF. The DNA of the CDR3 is TGTGCCAGCAGCACAGATCGGCCAGATACGCAGTATTTT. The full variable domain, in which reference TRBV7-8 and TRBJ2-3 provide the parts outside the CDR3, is GAGVSQSPRYKVAKRGQDVALRCDPISGHVSLFWYQQALGQGPEFLTYFQNEAQLDKSGLPSDRFFAERPEGSVSTLKIQRTQQEDSAVYLCASSTDRPDTQYFGPGTRLTVL.

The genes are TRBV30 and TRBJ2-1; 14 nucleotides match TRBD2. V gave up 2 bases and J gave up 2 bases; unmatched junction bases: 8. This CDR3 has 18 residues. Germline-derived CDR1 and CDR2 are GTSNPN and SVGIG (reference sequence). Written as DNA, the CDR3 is TGTGCCTGGAGTCTTCCAACGGGACTAGCGGGGGCCTACAATGAGCAGTTCTTC. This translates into CAWSLPTGLAGAYNEQFF.

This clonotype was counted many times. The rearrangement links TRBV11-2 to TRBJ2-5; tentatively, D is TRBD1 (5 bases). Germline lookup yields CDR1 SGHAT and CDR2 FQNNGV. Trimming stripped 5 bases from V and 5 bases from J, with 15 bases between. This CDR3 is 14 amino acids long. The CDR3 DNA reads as TGTGCCAGCAGCAGACCCCAGGGTGTTGAGACCCAGTACTTC. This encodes CASSRPQGVETQYF.

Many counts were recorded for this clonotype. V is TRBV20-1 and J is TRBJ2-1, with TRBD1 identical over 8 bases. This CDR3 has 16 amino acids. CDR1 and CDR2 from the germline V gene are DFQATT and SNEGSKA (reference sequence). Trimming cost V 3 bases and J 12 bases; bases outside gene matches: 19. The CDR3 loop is CSASSQGAMDSRGQFF. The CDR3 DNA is TGCAGTGCTAGCTCGCAGGGGGCAATGGATTCACGTGGGCAGTTCTTC.

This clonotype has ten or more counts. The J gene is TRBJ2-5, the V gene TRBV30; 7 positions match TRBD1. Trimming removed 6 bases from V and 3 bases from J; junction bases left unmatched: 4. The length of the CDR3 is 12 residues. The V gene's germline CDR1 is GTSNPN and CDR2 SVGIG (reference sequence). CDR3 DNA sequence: TGTGCCTGCGGGACAGACAAAGAGACCCAGTACTTC. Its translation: CACGTDKETQYF.

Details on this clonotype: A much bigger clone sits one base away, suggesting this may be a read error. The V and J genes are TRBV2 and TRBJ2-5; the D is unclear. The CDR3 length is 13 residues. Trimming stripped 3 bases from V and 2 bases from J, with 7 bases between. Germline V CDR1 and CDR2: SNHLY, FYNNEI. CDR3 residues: CASSDPQQETQYF. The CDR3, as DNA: TGTGCCAGCAGTGATCCTCAGCAAGAGACCCAGTACTTC.

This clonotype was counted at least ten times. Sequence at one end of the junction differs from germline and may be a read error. This CDR3 is CASSLGGANTGELFF. In nucleotides, the CDR3 is TGTGCCAGCAGCTTAGGAGGGGCGAACACCGGGGAGCTGTTTTTT. The chain carries TRBV12-3 or TRBV12-4 and TRBJ2-2, with a possible D match to TRBD2 (6 bases). The CDR3 totals 15 residues.

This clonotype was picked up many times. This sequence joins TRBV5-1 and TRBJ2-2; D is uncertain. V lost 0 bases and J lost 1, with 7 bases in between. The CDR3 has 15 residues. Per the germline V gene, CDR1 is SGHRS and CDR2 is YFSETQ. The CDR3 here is CASSLATGNTGELFF. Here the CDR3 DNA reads TGCGCCAGCAGCTTGGCCACCGGGAACACCGGGGAGCTGTTTTTT.

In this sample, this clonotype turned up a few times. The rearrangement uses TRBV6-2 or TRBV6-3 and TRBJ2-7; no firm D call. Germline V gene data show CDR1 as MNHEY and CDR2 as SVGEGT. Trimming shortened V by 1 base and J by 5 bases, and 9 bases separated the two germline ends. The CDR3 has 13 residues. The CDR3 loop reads CASSYLKFHEQYF. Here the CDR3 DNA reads TGTGCCAGCAGTTACTTGAAGTTCCACGAGCAGTACTTC.